This T cell receptor beta chain is drawn from a study of blood T cell repertoires in COVID-19. Some clones are missing from TCRdb's copy, which holds only in-frame ones; the method was immunoSEQ multiplex PCR. Of approximately 70,000 clones in the sample, more than 60% are singletons; the top ten hold roughly a tenth. Between the trimmed V and J ends, which lost 8 bases and 4 bases, there was a span of 24 bases. The CDR3 loop spans 17 amino acids. CDR1 is LGHNA and CDR2 is YSLEER in the germline V gene. Specimen: peripheral blood. This clonotype originated in a woman aged 50 to 65 with acute or convalescent COVID-19. The chain links TRBV4-3 to TRBJ2-1, with a tentative D call TRBD2 (5 bases). CDR3 sequence reads: CASRRLPLAEDYNEQFF. In nucleotides, the CDR3 is TGCGCCAGCCGCCGCCTCCCGCTAGCCGAAGATTACAATGAGCAGTTCTTC.